This TCR beta chain was profiled in a study of blood T cell repertoires in COVID-19. At the level of the study: Samples of COVID-19 (acute and convalescent) were obtained from the United States, Italy and Spain.

Authors' data handling: For nucleated cells, counts were estimated from reference gene primer amplification. Assay: immunoSEQ multiplex PCR; the TCRdb copy retains only in-frame clones and omits some. V and J calls plus clone size are reproduced from that table; the DNA served to infer D and trimming. Counted here are about 230,000 clones, around 81% occurring once; the ten biggest clones make up 4.4%. Germline V gene data show CDR1 as SGHRS and CDR2 as YFSETQ. The CDR3 has 16 amino acids. Trimming removed 0 bases at V and 3 bases at J, with 15 bases between. The genes are TRBV5-1 and TRBJ1-1; D may be TRBD1 (6 bases). The sequencing sample was made of peripheral blood. This sequence originates from a man over 45 with active or convalescent COVID-19. CDR3 loop: CASSLGRGGRDTEAFF. CDR3 DNA: TGCGCCAGCAGCTTGGGACGTGGGGGCCGTGACACTGAAGCTTTCTTT.